Following are 3 T cell receptor beta chains from one sample sequenced in a study of T cells in Graves' hyperthyroidism and ophthalmopathy. Template material for amplifying TCR beta CDR3 regions consisted of RNA transcripts. HTBI primers were the set used in a first-round RT-PCR of the TCR CDR3. TCRdb reanalysed the multiplex PCR reads using MiXCR and keeps one entry per CDR3 protein. In the table there are about 580,000 distinct CDR3 sequences, around 13% of which are singletons. The specimen was blood. Source of these receptors: a young woman with Graves' hyperthyroidism that later progressed to Graves' ophthalmopathy.

To note about this clonotype: A much larger clone lies one base from this, so it may be a read error. The CDR3 bases are TGTGCCAGCATCCAAGAATACAATCAGCCCCAGCATTTT. Translating gives CASIQEYNQPQHF. V is TRBV4-2 and J is TRBJ1-5, with D unresolved. From germline, CDR1 is LGHNA and CDR2 YNFKEQ. This CDR3 has 13 amino acids.

In nucleotides, the CDR3 is TGTGCCAGCTCACCTATAGGCGGTCAGCCCCAGCATTTT. Amino acid sequence: CASSPIGGQPQHF. The chain uses TRBV18 and TRBJ1-5; D gene uncertain. Deletions cut 3 bases from V and 6 bases from J, with 9 bases between. The V gene's germline CDR1 is KGHSH and CDR2 LQKENI. The CDR3 length is 13 residues.

Comments on this clonotype: One end of the junction varies from germline; a read error may be responsible. The chain joins TRBV15 to TRBJ1-5; 10 nucleotides agree with TRBD1. Germline lookup yields CDR1 LNHNV and CDR2 YYDKDF (reference sequence). The CDR3 has 15 residues. The CDR3 DNA sequence: TGTGCCACCAGCTCGGACAGGGGGAGCAATCAGCCCCATCATTTT. This gives the protein CATSSDRGSNQPHHF. The whole variable domain, filled in from reference TRBV15 and TRBJ1-5, reads DAMVIQNPRYQVTQFGKPVTLSCSQTLNHNVMYWYQQKSSQAPKLLFHYYDKDFNNEADTPDNFQSRRPNTSFCFLDIRSPGLGDTAMYLCATSSDRGSNQPHHFGDGTRLSIL.